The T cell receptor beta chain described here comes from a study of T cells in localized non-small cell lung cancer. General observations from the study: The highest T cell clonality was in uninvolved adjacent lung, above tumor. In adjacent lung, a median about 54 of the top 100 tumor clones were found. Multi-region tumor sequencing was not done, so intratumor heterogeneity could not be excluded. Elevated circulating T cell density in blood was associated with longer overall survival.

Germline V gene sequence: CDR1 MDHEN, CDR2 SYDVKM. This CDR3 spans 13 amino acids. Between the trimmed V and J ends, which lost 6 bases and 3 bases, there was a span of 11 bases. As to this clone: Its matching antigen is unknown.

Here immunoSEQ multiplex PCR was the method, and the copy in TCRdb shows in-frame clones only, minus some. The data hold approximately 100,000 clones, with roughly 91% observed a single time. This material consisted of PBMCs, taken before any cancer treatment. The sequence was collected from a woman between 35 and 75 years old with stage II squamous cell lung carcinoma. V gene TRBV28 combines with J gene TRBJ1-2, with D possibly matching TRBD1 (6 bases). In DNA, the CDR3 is TGTGCCAGCAGAAGGTCAGGGGACTATGGCTACACCTTC. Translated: CASRRSGDYGYTF.